The 15 T cell receptor beta chains presented below share a single source sample, sequenced in a study of blood T cells in healthy people across ages. Primers used in a second PCR of roughly 6 to 11 cycles were a sample-barcoded 5' primer and a J-beta primer mix. TCRdb reprocessed the 5' RACE reads via MiXCR and lists one record per CDR3 protein. The profile shows some 750,000 distinct CDR3 sequences, about a fifth of them singletons. Source material: blood. The receptor source for this set is an older man in good health.

This clonotype showed up just a few times. This chain joins TRBV27 and TRBJ2-1; D perhaps matches TRBD2 (5 bases). There are 16 residues in the CDR3. Germline CDR1 reads MNHEY; CDR2 reads SMNVEV (reference sequence). Trimming stripped 3 bases from V and 3 bases from J, with 15 bases between. The CDR3 reads CASSLSPSAGYNEQFF. Here the CDR3 DNA reads TGTGCCAGCAGTTTGAGCCCCTCTGCGGGCTACAATGAGCAGTTCTTC.

The V call is TRBV7-2, the J call TRBJ2-4; D uncertain. The CDR3 is 12 amino acids. Trimming removed 0 bases from V and 8 bases from J, with 5 bases in between. CDR1 and CDR2 (germline): SGHTA, FQGNSA. The chain's CDR3 is CASSLAGYIQYF. Written as DNA, the CDR3 is TGTGCCAGCAGCTTAGCTGGTTACATTCAGTACTTC.

The V call is TRBV10-3, the J call TRBJ2-3; 10 bases fit TRBD2. There are 14 residues in the CDR3. Germline CDR1 ENHRY, CDR2 SYGVKD. With 10 bases clipped from V and 2 bases from J, the junction kept 6 bases outside the gene matches. This CDR3 reads CATQLAGNTDTQYF. The CDR3 bases are TGTGCCACCCAACTAGCGGGGAACACAGATACGCAGTATTTT.

This clonotype has a handful of counts. V gene TRBV4-2 combines with J gene TRBJ2-3, with unresolved D. V was shortened by 0 bases and J by 1 base, with 2 bases between the two germline ends. Germline V gene lookup returns CDR1 LGHNA and CDR2 YNFKEQ. The CDR3 totals 13 residues. The CDR3 DNA sequence: TGTGCCAGCAGCCAAGACGGCACAGATACGCAGTATTTT. Its protein product is CASSQDGTDTQYF.

The chain is built from TRBV20-1 and TRBJ1-2; TRBD1 is a possible D gene (6 bases). This CDR3 has 15 amino acids. V was clipped by 0 bases and J by 8 bases, with 19 bases between them. Looked up from germline, CDR1 is DFQATT and CDR2 is SNEGSKA (reference sequence). CDR3 DNA sequence: TGCAGTGCTAGAGATAGAGGGGGTTATGCAGGCGGCTACACCTTC. Translating gives CSARDRGGYAGGYTF.

This clonotype was detected many times. The rearrangement uses TRBV12-3 or TRBV12-4 and TRBJ2-1; D not certain. Trimming removed 3 bases from V and 2 bases from J, with 5 bases in between. The CDR3 covers 13 residues. The CDR3 DNA reads TGTGCCAGCAGTTTCGGCCCCTACAATGAGCAGTTCTTC. It encodes CASSFGPYNEQFF.

The chain recombines TRBV4-2 with TRBJ2-5; D is perhaps TRBD1 (6 bases). The length of the CDR3 is 14 residues. Trimming cost V 5 bases and J 2 bases, with 12 bases left between them. Germline-derived CDR1 and CDR2 are LGHNA and YNFKEQ. CDR3 bases: TGTGCCAGCAGCGTCGACAGGCTACAAGAGACCCAGTACTTC. Protein sequence: CASSVDRLQETQYF.

This clonotype was detected only a few times. The chain uses TRBV27 and TRBJ1-2; 10 positions agree with TRBD1. Germline CDR1 is MNHEY and CDR2 is SMNVEV (reference sequence). V trimming: 5 bases; J trimming: 7 bases; junction bases outside the gene matches: 10. The CDR3 consists of 15 residues. The CDR3 bases are TGTGCCAGCAGTGGTTGGACAGGGGGTTTCTCTGGCTACACCTTC. This codes for CASSGWTGGFSGYTF.

The chain links TRBV7-2 to TRBJ1-5; a possible D gene is TRBD1 (5 bases). The CDR3 totals 17 residues. CDR1 SGHTA and CDR2 FQGNSA come from the germline V gene. The V and J ends lost 5 bases and 0 bases respectively, with 17 bases between them. This CDR3 is CASSPRQGTYSNQPQHF. The CDR3 nucleotides are TGTGCCAGCAGCCCCCGCCAGGGAACCTATAGCAATCAGCCCCAGCATTTT.

The rearrangement uses TRBV25-1 and TRBJ2-4; TRBD1 agrees at 7 bases. Germline trimming cut 10 bases from V and 8 bases from J; bases unmatched to any gene: 8. From germline, CDR1 is MGHDK and CDR2 SYGVNS. The CDR3 consists of 12 residues. DNA for the CDR3: TGTGCCACCAGGACAGGCTGGGACATTCAGTACTTC. Its translation is CATRTGWDIQYF.

This clonotype was detected only a few times. This rearrangement joins TRBV20-1 to TRBJ2-5; D is unclear. The DNA end is a closer match to TRBJ2-1, so the J assignment may be wrong. The CDR3 is 16 residues long. The germline CDR1 and CDR2 sequences are DFQATT and SNEGSKA (reference sequence). CDR3 DNA sequence: TGCAGTGCTAGTTCCTCATTTGGCGGTTCTGGCAATGAGCAGTTCTTC. As protein: CSASSSFGGSGNEQFF.

The chain recombines TRBV28 with TRBJ2-7; 7 nucleotides agree with TRBD1. V dropped 4 bases and J dropped 5; count of bases not matched to a gene: 8. CDR3 size: 14 residues. The germline CDR1 and CDR2 sequences are MDHEN and SYDVKM. The CDR3 DNA follows: TGTGCCAGCAGTTCTGTAGGGGGCTTCGACGAGCAGTACTTC. Its translation: CASSSVGGFDEQYF.

This clonotype was counted between two and nine times. The CDR3 DNA reads TGTGCCAGCAGCCAAGTGGTGGGTGAGCAGTTCTTC. Protein sequence: CASSQVVGEQFF. The genes are TRBV3-1 and TRBJ2-1; D gene ambiguous. V dropped 1 base and J dropped 9 bases, with 7 bases sitting between them. The CDR3 is 12 residues long. Germline V lookup: CDR1 LGHDT, CDR2 YNNKEL (reference sequence).

J is TRBJ2-5 and V is TRBV10-3, with 7 bases fitting TRBD2. The J call may be mistaken, given a closer DNA end match to TRBJ2-7. Germline CDR1 ENHRY, CDR2 SYGVKD. This CDR3 region has 14 residues. The DNA for the CDR3 is TGTGCCATCAGTATGACTAGCCTTTCCTACGAGCAGTACTTC. This codes for CAISMTSLSYEQYF.

This clonotype was picked up a small number of times. This rearrangement joins TRBV12-3 or TRBV12-4 to TRBJ2-1; 11 bases agree with TRBD2. V lost 9 bases, J lost 7 bases, and 2 bases stayed unmatched. The CDR3 runs 12 residues. CDR3 residues: CASSGGVNEQFF. CDR3 nucleotides: TGTGCCAGTAGCGGGGGGGTGAATGAGCAGTTCTTC.